A selection of T cell receptor beta chains follows, all from one sample in a study of T cells expressing NK-cell markers. No DNA is given; TCRdb re-called the 5' RACE reads and lists each CDR3 protein once. The sample data list fewer than 550,000 distinct CDR3 sequences. The sample was blood T cells: a sorted CD56 or NKG2C T cell subset, CD4+ or CD8+ T cells, or bulk PBMC T cells (not recorded which). These receptors originate from a woman aged 45-65 years in good health. The CDR3 runs from the conserved cysteine through the conserved F or W.

j_call,v_call,cdr3_aa
TRBJ2-4,TRBV11-1,CASSLDGKDIQYF
TRBJ1-1,TRBV16,CASSQRTGGIMNTEAFF
TRBJ1-1,TRBV5-1,CASSPTTGGTEAFF
TRBJ2-4,TRBV10-1,CASSDRGRENIQYF
TRBJ2-2,TRBV29-1,CSVEARTGGGELFF
TRBJ2-1,TRBV24-1,CATSDAGGDGTYNEQFF
TRBJ2-7,TRBV4-2,CASSHSGQGDEQYF
TRBJ1-5,TRBV12-3/TRBV12-4,CASSFGIKSTQPQHF
TRBJ2-3,TRBV7-9,CASSHPFGRGPADTQYF
TRBJ2-1,TRBV29-1,CSAVGGAIYNEQFF